The 27 T cell receptor beta chains in this list originate from one sample, sequenced in a study of T-cell reconstitution after alpha-beta-depleted transplantation in children. Preparation of the TCRbeta library was carried out with unique molecular identifiers. MiXCR was run by TCRdb on the PCR reads, yielding one entry per CDR3 protein. The sample records about 540,000 distinct CDR3 sequences, 25% to 30% being singletons. Source: PBMCs, taken before TCRalphabeta/CD19-depleted stem cell transplant. The receptors derive from a boy under two years old with Wiskott-Aldrich syndrome, due to receive a stem cell transplant.

The chain uses TRBV28 and TRBJ1-2; 7 bases are a match to TRBD1. Germline V gives CDR1 MDHEN, CDR2 SYDVKM. V lost 2 bases and J lost 3; bases outside the gene matches: 6. This CDR3 spans 15 amino acids. CDR3 region: CASSLMGGTDYGYTF. CDR3 coding DNA: TGTGCCAGCAGTTTAATGGGGGGGACAGACTATGGCTACACCTTC.

This clonotype was counted at least ten times. Germline and junction disagree at one end, which may indicate a read error. This chain uses TRBV5-1 with TRBJ2-3, with 7 bases identical to TRBD2. Germline V lookup: CDR1 SGHRS, CDR2 YFSETQ. The CDR3 extends over 14 amino acids. The CDR3 is CASSLGLAADTQYF. The CDR3 nucleotides read TGTGCCAGCAGCTTAGGTCTAGCGGCAGATACGCAGTATTTT.

This clonotype was counted many times. This rearrangement joins TRBV5-1 to TRBJ2-3; unclear D gene. V was pared by 5 bases and J by 0 bases, with 4 bases between. The CDR3 covers 12 residues. The V gene's germline CDR1 is SGHRS and CDR2 YFSETQ. The CDR3 bases are TGCGCCAGCAGGGACAGCACAGATACGCAGTATTTT. Its translation: CASRDSTDTQYF.

This clonotype was seen a few times. The chain combines TRBV10-3 with TRBJ2-5; possibly TRBD1 or TRBD2 for D (6 bases each). CDR3 length: 17 amino acids. Germline V CDR1 and CDR2: ENHRY, SYGVKD. Trimming cost V 2 bases and J 0 bases, with 16 bases left between them. The CDR3 sequence is CAISEGGQGLYQETQYF. As DNA, the CDR3 is TGTGCCATCAGTGAGGGGGGGCAGGGGCTATACCAAGAGACCCAGTACTTC.

This clonotype was observed a handful of times. This chain uses TRBV12-3 or TRBV12-4 with TRBJ2-3, with D possibly matching TRBD2 (6 bases). Trimming took off 7 bases at V and 2 bases at J, with 16 bases between the two ends. The CDR3 is 15 amino acids. The chain's CDR3 is CASKFRGGATDTQYF. In nucleotides, the CDR3 is TGTGCCAGCAAATTTAGAGGAGGGGCCACAGATACGCAGTATTTT.

To note about this clonotype: One junction end does not reproduce the germline sequence, and a read error may be involved. The chain has TRBV4-2 and TRBJ2-7, with D unresolved. This CDR3 comprises 14 residues. Germline V gene sequence: CDR1 LGHNA, CDR2 YNFKEQ. The CDR3 loop reads CASSQGMSGYEQYF. CDR3 nucleotide sequence: TGTGCCAGTAGCCAAGGGATGTCGGGTTACGAGCAGTACTTC.

The CDR3 region has the DNA TGCGCCAGCAGCTTGGATCGGGAAGCGCAGTTCTTC. This sequence encodes CASSLDREAQFF. V and J are TRBV5-1 and TRBJ2-1, with D perhaps TRBD2 (5 bases). This CDR3 region has 12 residues. V was cut by 0 bases and J by 12 bases, with 10 bases left in between. Germline V gives CDR1 SGHRS, CDR2 YFSETQ.

The chain employs TRBV5-1 and TRBJ2-7; TRBD1 matches 7 bases. Germline lookup yields CDR1 SGHRS and CDR2 YFSETQ. The ends lost 3 bases at V and 6 bases at J; junction bases unmatched: 6. The CDR3 consists of 13 residues. The CDR3 protein is CASSWKNRGEQYF. Here the CDR3 DNA reads TGCGCCAGCAGCTGGAAAAACAGGGGCGAGCAGTACTTC. Together with reference TRBV5-1 and TRBJ2-7, the CDR3 gives the full variable domain: KAGVTQTPRYLIKTRGQQVTLSCSPISGHRSVSWYQQTPGQGLQFLFEYFSETQRNKGNFPGRFSGRQFSNSRSEMNVSTLELGDSALYLCASSWKNRGEQYFGPGTRLTVT.

This clonotype was detected a few times. The chain joins TRBV20-1 to TRBJ2-7; 8 nucleotides line up with TRBD2. Per germline, CDR1 DFQATT and CDR2 SNEGSKA (reference sequence). The CDR3 length is 15 residues. After removal of 3 bases from V and 4 bases from J, the junction contained 11 bases not matched to a gene. CDR3 sequence reads: CSASSGRGHSYEQYF. For the CDR3, the DNA is TGCAGTGCTAGCTCCGGGAGGGGTCATTCTTACGAGCAGTACTTC.

On this clonotype: At one boundary the junction diverges from the germline segment, which might be a read error. This chain joins TRBV7-6 and TRBJ2-7; D could derive from TRBD1 or TRBD2 (5 bases each). CDR3 length: 13 amino acids. CDR1 is SGHVS, CDR2 FNYEAQ, per germline. For the CDR3, the DNA is TGTGCCAGCAGCTTATCCTTTCTGGGGGAACCCAAGTTC. Residues: CASSLSFLGEPKF.

J is TRBJ2-1 and V is TRBV7-3; D is ambiguous. Germline loops: CDR1 SGHTA, CDR2 FQGTGA. V was shortened by 8 bases and J by 0 bases, with 8 bases between the two germline ends. The CDR3 runs to 13 residues. This CDR3 is CASAFGSYNEQFF. CDR3 DNA: TGTGCCAGCGCCTTTGGCTCCTACAATGAGCAGTTCTTC.

V gene TRBV30 combines with J gene TRBJ2-2; 7 nucleotides agree with TRBD1. J was trimmed by 1 base and V by 2 bases; bases with no gene match: 4. Germline V CDR1 and CDR2: GTSNPN, SVGIG (reference sequence). The CDR3 loop spans 15 amino acids. Here the CDR3 reads CAWSPWTGNTGELFF. DNA for the CDR3: TGTGCCTGGAGTCCCTGGACAGGGAACACCGGGGAGCTGTTTTTT.

This chain connects TRBV5-1 to TRBJ2-7; 13 bases agree with TRBD2. The CDR3 totals 17 residues. V was clipped by 0 bases and J by 2 bases; unmatched bases: 5. CDR1 is SGHRS and CDR2 is YFSETQ in the germline V gene. The DNA for the CDR3 is TGCGCCAGCAGCTTGGGGACTAGCGGGAGTGATCCCTACGAGCAGTACTTC. Encoded protein: CASSLGTSGSDPYEQYF.

This clonotype was seen once. The rearrangement links TRBV20-1 to TRBJ2-6; no definite D call. CDR3 length: 15 amino acids. Germline-derived CDR1 and CDR2 are DFQATT and SNEGSKA (reference sequence). The ends were cut back, 0 bases at V and 0 bases at J, with 6 bases in the middle. The chain's CDR3 is CSAREGNSGANVLTF. The CDR3 DNA is TGCAGTGCTAGAGAGGGAAACTCTGGGGCCAACGTCCTGACTTTC.

This clonotype came up a few times. Sequence at one end of the junction differs from germline and may be a read error. As DNA, the CDR3 is TGTGCCAGCAGTCAGCCACCAGGGGTTAGTTCGGAGCAGCACTTC. Its protein product is CASSQPPGVSSEQHF. The chain joins TRBV6-1 to TRBJ2-7; TRBD1 might be the D (6 bases). CDR1 and CDR2 from the germline V gene are MNHNS and SASEGT. CDR3 length: 15 residues.

The chain employs TRBV4-1 and TRBJ2-1; possible D gene TRBD2, 5 bases. The CDR3 runs to 16 residues. Trimming stripped 3 bases from V and 0 bases from J, with 12 bases between. Per the germline V gene, CDR1 is MGHRA and CDR2 is YSYEKL. CDR3 sequence: CASSQVLGSSYNEQFF. The CDR3, as DNA: TGCGCCAGCAGCCAGGTTCTTGGGAGCTCCTACAATGAGCAGTTCTTC.

This clonotype was counted between two and nine times. The gene calls are TRBV20-1 and TRBJ2-5, with D perhaps matching TRBD2 (6 bases). Germline V gives CDR1 DFQATT, CDR2 SNEGSKA (reference sequence). The CDR3 totals 15 residues. V was trimmed by 0 bases and J by 5 bases, leaving 16 bases between them. CDR3 loop: CSAREGMTRRETQYF. The DNA of the CDR3 is TGCAGTGCTAGAGAGGGGATGACTAGACGGGAGACCCAGTACTTC.

The V gene is TRBV20-1, the J gene TRBJ2-4; 8 bases match TRBD1. Germline-derived CDR1 and CDR2 are DFQATT and SNEGSKA (reference sequence). There are 17 residues in the CDR3. The junction had 12 bases not matched to a gene; V was cut back by 4 bases and J by 1 base. CDR3 DNA: TGCAGTGCTATCCCCGGACAGGGATGGGGGGCCAAAAACATTCAGTACTTC. This gives the protein CSAIPGQGWGAKNIQYF.

This clonotype was counted a few times. The chain recombines TRBV5-1 with TRBJ2-7; 10 bases are a match to TRBD2. Germline trimming cut 4 bases from V and 4 bases from J; bases unmatched to any gene: 5. The CDR3 totals 14 residues. Germline loops: CDR1 SGHRS, CDR2 YFSETQ. CDR3 sequence: CASSLSGRKYEQYF. CDR3 nucleotide sequence: TGCGCCAGCAGCCTTAGCGGGAGGAAATACGAGCAGTACTTC. The variable domain in full, completed from reference TRBV5-1 and TRBJ2-7, reads KAGVTQTPRYLIKTRGQQVTLSCSPISGHRSVSWYQQTPGQGLQFLFEYFSETQRNKGNFPGRFSGRQFSNSRSEMNVSTLELGDSALYLCASSLSGRKYEQYFGPGTRLTVT.

This clonotype has at least ten counts. The chain recombines TRBV3-1 with TRBJ2-1; no firm D call. There are 14 residues in the CDR3. CDR1 LGHDT and CDR2 YNNKEL come from the germline V gene (reference sequence). Between the trimmed V and J ends, which lost 1 base and 4 bases, there was a span of 8 bases. The CDR3 loop is CASSQGFGYNEQFF. The CDR3 DNA reads TGTGCCAGCAGCCAAGGGTTCGGGTACAATGAGCAGTTCTTC.

This chain connects TRBV6-1 to TRBJ2-4; 9 nucleotides align to TRBD2. Germline assignment: CDR1 MNHNS and CDR2 SASEGT. CDR3 length: 16 residues. The V segment lost 6 bases and the J segment 8 bases; nucleotides outside the gene matches: 14. The CDR3 sequence: CASSPRGSGRLYIQYF. CDR3 nucleotides: TGTGCCAGCAGCCCCCGGGGTAGCGGGAGACTCTACATTCAGTACTTC.

V and J are TRBV7-9 and TRBJ1-4; D uncertain. The V end lost 6 bases, the J end lost 5 bases, and 7 bases lay between the germline ends. This CDR3 spans 12 amino acids. CDR1 SEHNR and CDR2 FQNEAQ come from the germline V gene (reference sequence). The CDR3 here is CASRETNEKLFF. The CDR3 DNA is TGTGCCAGCAGGGAGACGAATGAAAAACTGTTTTTT. Using reference TRBV7-9 and TRBJ1-4 for the parts outside the CDR3, the full variable domain is DTGVSQNPRHKITKRGQNVTFRCDPISEHNRLYWYRQTLGQGPEFLTYFQNEAQLEKSRLLSDRFSAERPKGSFSTLEIQRTEQGDSAMYLCASRETNEKLFFGSGTQLSVL.

V and J are TRBV2 and TRBJ2-3; 7 positions match TRBD2. CDR1 SNHLY and CDR2 FYNNEI come from the germline V gene. The ends lost 4 bases at V and 0 bases at J; junction bases unmatched: 10. This CDR3 has 17 residues. CDR3 protein: CASSGAQRDRSTDTQYF. The CDR3 nucleotides are TGTGCCAGCAGTGGGGCCCAGCGGGATAGAAGCACAGATACGCAGTATTTT.

There are a few counts of this clonotype. V and J are TRBV20-1 and TRBJ2-2, with 7 bases fitting TRBD1. CDR1 and CDR2 (germline): DFQATT, SNEGSKA (reference sequence). The CDR3 extends over 15 amino acids. The ends lost 3 bases at V and 0 bases at J; junction bases unmatched: 4. The CDR3 reads CSARAQGSNTGELFF. As DNA, the CDR3 is TGCAGTGCTAGGGCACAGGGGTCGAACACCGGGGAGCTGTTTTTT.

The rearrangement joins TRBV2 to TRBJ2-3; 14 positions agree with TRBD2. J lost 2 bases, V lost 8 bases, and 9 bases had no gene match. The CDR3 consists of 17 residues. Per the germline V gene, CDR1 is SNHLY and CDR2 is FYNNEI. The CDR3, as DNA: TGTGCCAGCGAGGGACTAGCGGGAGTAATCCCCACAGATACGCAGTATTTT. Its protein product is CASEGLAGVIPTDTQYF.

The chain joins TRBV5-1 to TRBJ2-1; TRBD2 is a possible D gene (6 bases). The V end was cut by 0 bases, the J end by 9 bases, with 13 bases between. Per germline, CDR1 SGHRS and CDR2 YFSETQ. CDR3 length: 14 residues. The chain's CDR3 is CASSLDGAGSEQFF. Written as DNA, the CDR3 is TGCGCCAGCAGCTTGGACGGGGCGGGGAGTGAGCAGTTCTTC.

This clonotype was counted between two and nine times. The chain couples TRBV15 to TRBJ2-2, with unresolved D. The V end was cut by 5 bases, the J end by 0 bases, with 13 bases between. The CDR3 spans 16 residues. Germline CDR1 LNHNV, CDR2 YYDKDF (reference sequence). The CDR3 sequence: CATSPIGRPNTGELFF. Written as DNA, the CDR3 is TGTGCCACCAGCCCCATCGGGCGTCCGAACACCGGGGAGCTGTTTTTT.